Sequencing of this T cell receptor beta chain was carried out in a study of blood T cell repertoires in COVID-19 (TCRdb year 2020). For the wider study: Samples from collaborators originated in the United States, Italy and Spain and spanned both the acute and convalescent phases of COVID-19. Subjects who had been exposed to COVID-19, were actively infected with it, or had recovered from it provided the deeply sampled blood TCRbeta repertoires that made up the dataset. The prospective study material was composed of cDNA or gDNA derived from T cells, B-cell-depleted T cells, or PBMCs. Where available, HLA class I and class II types were obtained from metadata supplied by the sample provider rather than from assay-based typing. The repertoires were released in a freely available public database meant as a resource for research on the immune response to SARS-CoV-2. Sample metadata almost always included a de-identified subject ID, COVID-19 status, age in years and sex. The samples were drawn from the first 160 participants of the ongoing ImmuneRACE study and from 1,254 subjects provided by 6 global collaborators.

The immunoSEQ Assay, a bias-controlled multiplex PCR, was used to amplify TCRbeta CDR3 regions from genomic DNA. The source study handled its data this way. The number of nucleated cells in each sample was estimated from the amplification of reference gene primers within the assay. To quantify the absolute abundance of each unique TCRbeta CDR3 rearrangement, sequence reads were collapsed and filtered. For each sample, productive Simpson clonality was calculated as the square root of Simpson's diversity index over productive rearrangements. As stored in TCRdb, this immuneACCESS dataset retains in-frame rearrangements with V and J assigned. A fraction of the clones does not appear; measured against another copy, unresolved V genes explain less than half of the discrepancy, and the remainder lacks a known reason. D and trimming come from the DNA, and the V and J calls and clone size come from that table. A total of over 85,000 clones appear in this sample, roughly 92% of them only once. 1.5% to 2% of the sample comes from the top ten.

On this clone: This clone's antigen is unknown. Qualities for individual bases were not recorded, and no much larger clone is one base off.

Study-wide conclusions, independent of this receptor: The amount of clinical and demographic metadata varied by source and participant and was provided uncurated.

One collaborating source in Seattle enrolled patients while the patients were actively infected and followed the patients over time throughout the course of disease. Collaborating institutions collected whole blood in K2EDTA tubes following their own protocols. For TCRbeta analysis, collaborators shipped samples as frozen whole blood, isolated PBMCs, or DNA extracted from either of those sample types. The junction shows trimming of 0 bases on V and 3 bases on J, and the gene matches do not reach 1 base of it. CDR1 and CDR2 are drawn from the germline V gene: SGHRS, YFSETQ. The CDR3 goes from the cysteine to the phenylalanine over 16 residues. Only the CDR3 part of the read is kept: 48 bases, read in frame from the first base.

The sample comprised peripheral blood. This chain joins TRBV5-1 to TRBJ2-1; 12 bases in the junction line up with TRBD2. The sequence was collected from a woman aged 50 to 60 with COVID-19, enrolled during active disease. The DNA reads as follows: TGCGCCAGCAGCTTGGGACTAGCGGGGGTCTACAATGAGCAGTTCTTC. Its protein is CASSLGLAGVYNEQFF.